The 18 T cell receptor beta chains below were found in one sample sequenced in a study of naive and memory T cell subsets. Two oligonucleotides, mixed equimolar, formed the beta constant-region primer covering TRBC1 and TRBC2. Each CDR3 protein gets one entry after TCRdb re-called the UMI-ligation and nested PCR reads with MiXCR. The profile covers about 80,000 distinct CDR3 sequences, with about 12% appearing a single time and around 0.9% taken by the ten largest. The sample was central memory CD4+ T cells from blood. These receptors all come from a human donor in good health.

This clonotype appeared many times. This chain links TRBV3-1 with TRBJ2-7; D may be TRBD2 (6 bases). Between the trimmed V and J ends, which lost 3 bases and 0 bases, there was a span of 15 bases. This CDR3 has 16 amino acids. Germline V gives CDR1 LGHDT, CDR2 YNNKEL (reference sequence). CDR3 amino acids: CASSHGLAASSYEQYF. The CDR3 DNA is TGTGCCAGCAGCCATGGTTTAGCGGCTTCCTCCTACGAGCAGTACTTC.

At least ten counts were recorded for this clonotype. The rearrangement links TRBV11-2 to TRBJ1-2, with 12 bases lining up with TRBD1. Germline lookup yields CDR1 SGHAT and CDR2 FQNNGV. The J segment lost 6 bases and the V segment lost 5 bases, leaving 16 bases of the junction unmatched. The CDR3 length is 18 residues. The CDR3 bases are TGTGCCAGCAGCCGACCTAAAACCGGGACAGGGGGCGGTCATGGCTACACCTTC. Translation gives CASSRPKTGTGGGHGYTF.

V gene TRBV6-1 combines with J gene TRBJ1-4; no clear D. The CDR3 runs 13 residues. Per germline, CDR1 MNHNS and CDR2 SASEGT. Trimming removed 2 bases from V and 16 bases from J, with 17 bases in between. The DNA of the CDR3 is TGTGCCAGCAGTGAAACGAGAGTTAGCGGGCCGTTTTTT. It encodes CASSETRVSGPFF.

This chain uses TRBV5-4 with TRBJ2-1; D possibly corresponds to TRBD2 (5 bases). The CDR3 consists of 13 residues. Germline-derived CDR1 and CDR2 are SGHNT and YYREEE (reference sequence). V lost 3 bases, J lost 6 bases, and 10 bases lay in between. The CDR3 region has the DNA TGTGCCAGCAGCTGGGAGATGGGCAATGAGCAGTTCTTC. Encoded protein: CASSWEMGNEQFF.

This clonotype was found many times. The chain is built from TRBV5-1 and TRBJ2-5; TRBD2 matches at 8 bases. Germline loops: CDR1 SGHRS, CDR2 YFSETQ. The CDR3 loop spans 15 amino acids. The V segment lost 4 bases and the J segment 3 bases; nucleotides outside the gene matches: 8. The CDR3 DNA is TGCGCCAGCAGCCCCCTCCCCGGGAGGGAAGAGACCCAGTACTTC. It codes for CASSPLPGREETQYF.

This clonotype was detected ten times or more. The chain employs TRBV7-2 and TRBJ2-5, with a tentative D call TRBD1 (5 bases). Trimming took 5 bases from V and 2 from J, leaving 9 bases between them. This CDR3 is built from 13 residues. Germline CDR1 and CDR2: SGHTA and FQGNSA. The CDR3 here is CASSNQGQETQYF. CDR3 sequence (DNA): TGTGCCAGCAGCAATCAGGGACAAGAGACCCAGTACTTC.

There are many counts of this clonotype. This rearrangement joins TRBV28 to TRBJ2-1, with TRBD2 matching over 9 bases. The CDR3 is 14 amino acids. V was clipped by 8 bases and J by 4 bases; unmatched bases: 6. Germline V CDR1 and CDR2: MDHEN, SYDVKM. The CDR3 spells CASGSGRLYNEQFF. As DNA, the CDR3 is TGTGCCAGCGGAAGCGGGAGGCTGTACAATGAGCAGTTCTTC.

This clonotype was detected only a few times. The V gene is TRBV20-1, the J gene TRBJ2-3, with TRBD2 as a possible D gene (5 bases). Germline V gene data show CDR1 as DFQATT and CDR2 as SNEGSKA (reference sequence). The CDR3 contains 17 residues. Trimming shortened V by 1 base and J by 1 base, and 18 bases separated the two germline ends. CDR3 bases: TGCAGTGCTAGAGGACGCGGGCGGGCTGGCGGCACAGATACGCAGTATTTT. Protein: CSARGRGRAGGTDTQYF.

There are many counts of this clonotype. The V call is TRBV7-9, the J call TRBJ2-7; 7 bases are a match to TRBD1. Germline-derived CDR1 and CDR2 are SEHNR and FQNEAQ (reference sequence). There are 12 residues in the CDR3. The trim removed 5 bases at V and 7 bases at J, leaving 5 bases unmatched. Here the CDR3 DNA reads TGTGCCAGCAGCCGAACAGGGGATGAGCAGTACTTC. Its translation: CASSRTGDEQYF.

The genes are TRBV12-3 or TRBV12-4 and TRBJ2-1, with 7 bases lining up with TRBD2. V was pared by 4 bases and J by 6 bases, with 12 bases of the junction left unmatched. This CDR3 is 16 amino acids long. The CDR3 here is CASSWGNGRPPNEQFF. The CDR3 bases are TGTGCCAGCAGTTGGGGAAACGGGAGGCCCCCCAATGAGCAGTTCTTC.

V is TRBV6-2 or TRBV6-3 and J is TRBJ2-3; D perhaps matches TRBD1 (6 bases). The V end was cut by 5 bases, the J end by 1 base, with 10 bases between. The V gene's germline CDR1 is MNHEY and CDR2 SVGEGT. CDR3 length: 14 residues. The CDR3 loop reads CASSDRQGTDTQYF. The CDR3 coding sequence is TGTGCCAGCAGTGATCGACAGGGCACAGATACGCAGTATTTT.

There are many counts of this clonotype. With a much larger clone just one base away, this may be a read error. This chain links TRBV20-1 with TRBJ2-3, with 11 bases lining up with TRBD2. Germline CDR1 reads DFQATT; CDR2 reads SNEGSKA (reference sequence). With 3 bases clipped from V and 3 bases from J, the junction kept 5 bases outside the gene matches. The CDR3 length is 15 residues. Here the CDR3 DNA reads TGCAGTGCTAGCCTAGCGGGAGGATGGACAGATACGCAGTATTTT. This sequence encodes CSASLAGGWTDTQYF.

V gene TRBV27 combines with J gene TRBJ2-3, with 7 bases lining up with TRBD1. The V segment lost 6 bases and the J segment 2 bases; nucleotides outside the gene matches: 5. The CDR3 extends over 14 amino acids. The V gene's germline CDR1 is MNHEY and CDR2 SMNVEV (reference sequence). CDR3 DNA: TGTGCCAGCAGCCGCGACAGGGACACAGATACGCAGTATTTT. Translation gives CASSRDRDTDTQYF.

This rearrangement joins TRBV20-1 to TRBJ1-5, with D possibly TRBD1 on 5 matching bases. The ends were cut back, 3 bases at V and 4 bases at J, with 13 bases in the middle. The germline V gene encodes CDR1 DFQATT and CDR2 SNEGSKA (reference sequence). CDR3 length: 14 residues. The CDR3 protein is CSASRTGLNQPQHF. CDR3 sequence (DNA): TGCAGTGCTAGCCGGACGGGGCTTAATCAGCCCCAGCATTTT.

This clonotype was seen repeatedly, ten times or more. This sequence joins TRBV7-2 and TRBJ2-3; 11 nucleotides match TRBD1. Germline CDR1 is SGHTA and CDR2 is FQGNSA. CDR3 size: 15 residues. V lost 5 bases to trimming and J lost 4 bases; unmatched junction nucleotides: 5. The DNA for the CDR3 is TGTGCCAGCAGCCCTCGGACAGGGGGCGCAGATACGCAGTATTTT. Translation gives CASSPRTGGADTQYF.

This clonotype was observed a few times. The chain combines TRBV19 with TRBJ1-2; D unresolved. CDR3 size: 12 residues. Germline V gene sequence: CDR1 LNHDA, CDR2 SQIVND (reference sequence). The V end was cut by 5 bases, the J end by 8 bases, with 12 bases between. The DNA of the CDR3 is TGTGCCAGTAGTCCGGAGGGCGAAGGCTACACCTTC. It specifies CASSPEGEGYTF.

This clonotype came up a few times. The CDR3 DNA reads as TGTGCTAGCGCTTGGGACAGGGGAGGAGAAAAACTGTTTTTT. Translation: CASAWDRGGEKLFF. V gene TRBV12-5 combines with J gene TRBJ1-4; 10 bases are shared with TRBD1. Trimming removed 9 bases from V and 8 bases from J; junction bases left unmatched: 9. The CDR3 consists of 14 residues. The germline CDR1 and CDR2 sequences are LGHNT and FRNRAP.

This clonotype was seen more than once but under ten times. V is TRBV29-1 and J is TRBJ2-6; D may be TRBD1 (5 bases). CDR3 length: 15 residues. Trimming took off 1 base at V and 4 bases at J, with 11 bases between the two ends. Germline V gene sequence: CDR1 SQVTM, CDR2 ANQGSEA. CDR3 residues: CSVEVMGRGANVLTF. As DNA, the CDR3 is TGCAGCGTTGAAGTGATGGGGCGAGGGGCCAACGTCCTGACTTTC. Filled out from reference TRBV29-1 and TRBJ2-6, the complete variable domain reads SAVISQKPSRDICQRGTSLTIQCQVDSQVTMMFWYRQQPGQSLTLIATANQGSEATYESGFVIDKFPISRPNLTFSTLTVSNMSPEDSSIYLCSVEVMGRGANVLTFGAGSRLTVL.